These 21 T cell receptor beta chains were sequenced from one sample in a study of immune evolution from preneoplasia to lung adenocarcinoma. Produced via immunoSEQ multiplex PCR; TCRdb's table is partial and in-frame only. Among 30,000 to 45,000 clones listed, 60% to 75% were seen once. Specimen: FFPE invasive lung adenocarcinoma tissue. Every receptor here comes from a person in their 60s with lung adenocarcinoma.

The chain links TRBV7-2 to TRBJ2-2, with no clear D. V was clipped by 4 bases and J by 5 bases, with 8 bases between them. CDR1 is SGHTA and CDR2 is FQGNSA in the germline V gene. The CDR3 runs 13 residues. The CDR3 sequence: CASSSRQTGELFF. The CDR3 DNA sequence: TGTGCCAGCAGCTCAAGACAAACCGGGGAGCTGTTTTTT.

This clone appeared a few times. The V call is TRBV29-1, the J call TRBJ2-1; D may be TRBD2 (5 bases). This CDR3 spans 14 amino acids. Trimming left V 7 bases short and J 1 base short, with 14 bases between. CDR1 is SQVTM, CDR2 ANQGSEA, per germline. DNA of the CDR3: TGCAGCGGGCGAGTAGGAGGATCCTACAATGAGCAGTTCTTC. Its protein product is CSGRVGGSYNEQFF.

The chain recombines TRBV5-4 with TRBJ2-7, with 7 bases that match TRBD1. Germline CDR1 is SGHNT and CDR2 is YYREEE (reference sequence). Losses at the gene ends were 2 bases for V and 5 bases for J; bases not matched to a gene: 7. The CDR3 sequence is 14 residues long. This CDR3 reads CASSLSQGTHEQYF. In nucleotides, the CDR3 is TGTGCCAGCAGCTTATCACAGGGGACCCACGAGCAGTACTTC.

The rearrangement links TRBV19 to TRBJ2-2, with 9 positions matching TRBD2. Trimming removed 6 bases from V and 1 base from J; junction bases left unmatched: 6. CDR1 is LNHDA and CDR2 is SQIVND in the germline V gene (reference sequence). This CDR3 spans 16 amino acids. The CDR3 DNA reads as TGTGCCAGTAGCCCCCAAGCGGGAGGGAACACCGGGGAGCTGTTTTTT. Translating it yields CASSPQAGGNTGELFF.

The rearrangement joins TRBV14 to TRBJ2-7; D is unclear. This CDR3 region has 13 residues. Germline-derived CDR1 and CDR2 are SGHDN and FVKESK. With 1 base removed from V and 6 bases from J, the gap between germline ends came to 10 bases. The DNA of the CDR3 is TGTGCCAGCAGCCAAGTAATAGGGCCCGAGCAGTACTTC. This encodes CASSQVIGPEQYF.

CDR3: CASGDRVNQPQHF. The CDR3 bases are TGTGCCAGCGGGGACAGGGTGAATCAGCCCCAGCATTTT. This rearrangement joins TRBV7-8 to TRBJ1-5, with 9 bases identical to TRBD1. Germline CDR1 reads SGHVS; CDR2 reads FQNEAQ. The CDR3 is 13 residues long. The junction had 3 bases not matched to a gene; V was cut back by 8 bases and J by 4 bases.

V usage is TRBV28 and J usage is TRBJ2-7; 8 positions match TRBD2. The germline V gene encodes CDR1 MDHEN and CDR2 SYDVKM. J lost 5 bases, V lost 6 bases, and 15 bases had no gene match. The CDR3 contains 16 residues. The CDR3 protein is CASRRRGGRAYNEQYF. Written as DNA, the CDR3 is TGTGCCAGCAGACGACGGGGGGGGAGGGCCTACAACGAGCAGTACTTC.

The V gene is TRBV28, the J gene TRBJ2-5; D is perhaps TRBD2 (6 bases). The CDR3 is 14 amino acids. The germline CDR1 and CDR2 sequences are MDHEN and SYDVKM. V shed 3 bases and J shed 0 bases, with 8 bases lying between them. Written as DNA, the CDR3 is TGTGCCAGCAGTTTGGGGGGAAACCAAGAGACCCAGTACTTC. Translated: CASSLGGNQETQYF. The entire variable domain, with the rest obtained from reference TRBV28 and TRBJ2-5, is as follows: DVKVTQSSRYLVKRTGEKVFLECVQDMDHENMFWYRQDPGLGLRLIYFSYDVKMKEKGDIPEGYSVSREKKERFSLILESASTNQTSMYLCASSLGGNQETQYFGPGTRLLVL.

The CDR3 is CASSSWTGEAFF. The CDR3 DNA sequence: TGTGCCAGCAGCTCCTGGACAGGTGAAGCTTTCTTT. The chain couples TRBV5-6 to TRBJ1-1, with 7 bases lining up with TRBD1. V was pared by 3 bases and J by 7 bases, with 3 bases of the junction left unmatched. CDR1 is SGHDT and CDR2 is YYEEEE in the germline V gene. The CDR3 is 12 amino acids.

In regard to this clone: The sample carries other DNA sequences with the same CDR3. The chain recombines TRBV19 with TRBJ2-3; D is possibly TRBD2 (6 bases). This CDR3 region has 14 residues. CDR1 is LNHDA, CDR2 SQIVND, per germline (reference sequence). V gave up 6 bases and J gave up 4 bases, with 14 bases separating them. The CDR3 nucleotides are TGTGCCAGTAGCCCGGACTACAGCTCAGATACGCAGTATTTT. It is translated as CASSPDYSSDTQYF.

The chain has TRBV28 and TRBJ1-1; the match to TRBD1 covers 7 bases. Germline CDR1 reads MDHEN; CDR2 reads SYDVKM. CDR3 size: 15 residues. V lost 6 bases and J lost 4; bases outside the gene matches: 11. The CDR3 DNA sequence: TGTGCCAGCAGCTTGTCCAGGACAGGCAGCACTGAAGCTTTCTTT. Amino acids: CASSLSRTGSTEAFF.

J is TRBJ2-7 and V is TRBV7-2, with TRBD1 identical over 9 bases. The V gene end was trimmed by 2 bases and the J gene end by 2 bases; junction bases not matched to a gene: 4. This CDR3 region has 15 residues. Germline V gene sequence: CDR1 SGHTA, CDR2 FQGNSA. The chain's CDR3 is CASSLKGQGTYEQYF. CDR3 coding DNA: TGTGCCAGCAGCTTAAAGGGACAGGGAACCTACGAGCAGTACTTC.

For the CDR3, the DNA is TGTGCCAGCAGGTCGGCTAGCTGGACCTACAATGAGCAGTTCTTC. This translates into CASRSASWTYNEQFF. The chain is built from TRBV6-1 and TRBJ2-1, with TRBD2 as a possible D gene (5 bases). The CDR3 spans 15 residues. Germline V CDR1 and CDR2: MNHNS, SASEGT. V was cut by 6 bases and J by 2 bases, with 14 bases left in between.

The chain recombines TRBV29-1 with TRBJ2-5; 11 positions match TRBD2. The germline V gene encodes CDR1 SQVTM and CDR2 ANQGSEA. The trim removed 7 bases at V and 9 bases at J, leaving 4 bases unmatched. This CDR3 comprises 11 residues. The CDR3 loop reads CSGHSGRAQYF. As DNA, the CDR3 is TGCAGCGGACATAGCGGGAGGGCCCAGTACTTC.

The rearrangement links TRBV29-1 to TRBJ1-1; D is uncertain. The germline V gene has CDR1 SQVTM and CDR2 ANQGSEA. Trimming shortened V by 3 bases and J by 2 bases, and 10 bases separated the two germline ends. This CDR3 comprises 13 residues. The CDR3 nucleotides read TGCAGCGTTGATGGAAGGGTCAACACTGAAGCTTTCTTT. This gives the protein CSVDGRVNTEAFF.

This sequence joins TRBV19 and TRBJ2-6; either TRBD1 or TRBD2 may supply D (5 bases each). CDR1 and CDR2 (germline): LNHDA, SQIVND (reference sequence). Deletions cut 5 bases from V and 0 bases from J, with 11 bases between. This CDR3 contains 16 residues. CDR3 bases: TGTGCCAGTAGTTCCCGGGGCTTCTCTGGGGCCAACGTCCTGACTTTC. Translating gives CASSSRGFSGANVLTF.

About this clone itself: Other DNA variants within this sample encode the same CDR3. The J gene is TRBJ1-4, the V gene TRBV7-2, with D possibly TRBD1 on 6 matching bases. Germline CDR1 SGHTA, CDR2 FQGNSA. Trimming removed 5 bases at V and 6 bases at J, with 10 bases between. The CDR3 has 13 residues. CDR3 sequence (DNA): TGTGCCAGCAGCAGATACAGGGATGAAAAACTGTTTTTT. Translated, it gives CASSRYRDEKLFF.

The chain links TRBV15 to TRBJ2-7, with D tentatively TRBD2 (7 bases). CDR1 LNHNV and CDR2 YYDKDF come from the germline V gene (reference sequence). This CDR3 is 17 amino acids long. Between the trimmed V and J ends, which lost 1 base and 5 bases, there was a span of 21 bases. CDR3 in amino acids: CATSRGGGTGSLDEQYF. CDR3 DNA: TGTGCCACCAGCAGAGGGGGGGGAACAGGGAGTCTCGACGAGCAGTACTTC. Together with reference TRBV15 and TRBJ2-7, the CDR3 gives the full variable domain: DAMVIQNPRYQVTQFGKPVTLSCSQTLNHNVMYWYQQKSSQAPKLLFHYYDKDFNNEADTPDNFQSRRPNTSFCFLDIRSPGLGDTAMYLCATSRGGGTGSLDEQYFGPGTRLTVT.

This clone was seen more than once but under ten times. The chain links TRBV28 to TRBJ2-1, with a tentative D call TRBD1 (6 bases). Germline V CDR1 and CDR2: MDHEN, SYDVKM. The length of the CDR3 is 15 residues. V was trimmed by 4 bases and J by 3 bases, leaving 13 bases between them. This chain's CDR3 is CASSSHGQHYNEQFF. CDR3 nucleotides: TGTGCCAGCAGTTCTCATGGACAGCACTACAATGAGCAGTTCTTC.

The rearrangement joins TRBV6-1 to TRBJ2-3; possible D gene TRBD1, 6 bases. The CDR3 is 13 amino acids. The V gene lost 8 bases and the J gene lost 2 bases, with 11 bases spanning the gap. Germline CDR1 and CDR2: MNHNS and SASEGT. The CDR3 nucleotides are TGTGCCAGCCCGGGACACCTCACAGATACGCAGTATTTT. This gives the protein CASPGHLTDTQYF.

The chain recombines TRBV5-1 with TRBJ2-6; D is possibly TRBD2 (6 bases). The V gene's germline CDR1 is SGHRS and CDR2 YFSETQ. Trimming left V 2 bases short and J 4 bases short, with 16 bases between. The CDR3 runs to 17 residues. The DNA for the CDR3 is TGCGCCAGCAGCTTCCAACCGACTAGTAACGGGGCCAACGTCCTGACTTTC. This translates into CASSFQPTSNGANVLTF.